The rows below give T cell receptor beta chains drawn from one sample of a study of blood T cell repertoires in COVID-19. Clones were read by immunoSEQ multiplex PCR, and TCRdb kept only the in-frame ones, dropping some. Among around 170,000 clones listed, about 88% were seen once. Material: peripheral blood. The receptors here all came from a woman aged 25 to 39 with active or convalescent COVID-19. Both conserved end residues are part of each CDR3. A D gene is named only where the DNA matches it firmly. Not all rows give a size; the values are once, few, many and, for expanded clones, a class.

clone size	V gene	D gene	J gene	CDR3 DNA	CDR3 protein
few	TRBV4-1	TRBD1	TRBJ1-3	TGCGCCAGCACCGGGACAGGGTCTGGAAACACCATATATTTT	CASTGTGSGNTIYF
.	TRBV4-2	.	TRBJ2-1	TGTGCCAGCAGCCAAGATTTCGGCCAGGCGCAGTTCTTC	CASSQDFGQAQFF
.	TRBV7-2	.	TRBJ2-7	TGTGCCAGCAGCTTAAATCCAGGGCCCCACGAGCAGTACTTC	CASSLNPGPHEQYF
.	TRBV11-3	.	TRBJ2-2	TGTGCCACCAAAGCGGTCCCGACCGGGGAGCTGTTTTTT	CATKAVPTGELFF
.	TRBV7-2	.	TRBJ1-5	TGTGCCAGCAGCTTCTCGTTCAATCAGCCCCAGCATTTT	CASSFSFNQPQHF
.	TRBV12-3/TRBV12-4	.	TRBJ1-6	TGTGCCAGCAGTTTTAGAGGAAATTCACCCCTCCACTTT	CASSFRGNSPLHF
.	TRBV5-1	.	TRBJ1-2	TGCGCCAGCAGCTTGGAAGGGGGTGGGTATGGCTACACCTTC	CASSLEGGGYGYTF
.	TRBV19	.	TRBJ1-2	TGTGCCAGTAGTATAGGACAGAGCCGAGGCTATGGCTACACCTTC	CASSIGQSRGYGYTF
.	TRBV2	.	TRBJ1-2	TGTGCCAGCAGTGTTGAGGGATACACCTTC	CASSVEGYTF
once	TRBV28	.	TRBJ2-2	TGTGCCAGTCGTGGGTGGGAGTACACCGGGGAGCTGTTTTTT	CASRGWEYTGELFF
.	TRBV5-6	TRBD1	TRBJ1-3	TGTGCCAGCAGCTTGCTGCCAGGGGGCCGCGGAAACACCATATATTTT	CASSLLPGGRGNTIYF
.	TRBV11-2	.	TRBJ2-1	TGTGCCAGCAGCTTATATGGCCCCAGCTCCTACAATGAGCAGTTCTTC	CASSLYGPSSYNEQFF
.	TRBV11-3	TRBD1	TRBJ2-5	TGTGCCAGCAGCGAAGACAGGGGACAGACCCAGTACTTC	CASSEDRGQTQYF
.	TRBV19	TRBD1	TRBJ2-1	TGTGCCAGTAGTCCCCGGACAGGGCCCTACAATGAGCAGTTCTTC	CASSPRTGPYNEQFF
.	TRBV9	.	TRBJ1-3	TGTGCCAGCAGCCGACATCGACCCTCAACAGACCACTCTGGAAACACCATATATTTT	CASSRHRPSTDHSGNTIYF
.	TRBV30	.	TRBJ1-5	TGTGCCTTCGAAGCCGGGGGTAATCAGCCCCAGCATTTT	CAFEAGGNQPQHF
.	TRBV10-3	TRBD2	TRBJ2-3	TGTGCCATCAGTGAACCTAGCGGGGAAAGGAATACGCAGTATTTT	CAISEPSGERNTQYF
.	TRBV6-6	.	TRBJ2-7	TGTGCCAGCAGTCGATCCGGACAGCCAAGCTACGAGCAGTACTTC	CASSRSGQPSYEQYF
few	TRBV12-5	TRBD2	TRBJ2-1	TGTGCTAGTGGCCCAGGGGCGGGAGGGAGAAATGAGCAGTTCTTC	CASGPGAGGRNEQFF
.	TRBV14	.	TRBJ2-5	TGTGCCAGCAGCCAAAACATGGTGGCAGTCCAAGAGACCCAGTACTTC	CASSQNMVAVQETQYF
.	TRBV19	.	TRBJ1-5	TGTGCCAGTAGTATCCTACACCGGAGGGACAATCAGCCCCAGCATTTT	CASSILHRRDNQPQHF
.	TRBV2	TRBD1	TRBJ2-5	TGTGCCAGCAACGACAGGGGATGGGAGACCCAGTACTTC	CASNDRGWETQYF
.	TRBV7-9	.	TRBJ1-1	TGTGCCAGCAGCTTAGCTGATTGGGGAGTATACACTGAAGCTTTCTTT	CASSLADWGVYTEAFF
.	TRBV18	.	TRBJ2-7	TGTGCCAGCTCAGGGGCTGCACCCTCCTACGAGCAGTACTTC	CASSGAAPSYEQYF
once	TRBV21-1	.	TRBJ1-5	TGTGCCAGCAGCAAAGCGCCTGGAGGAGTTTATAGCAATCAGCCCCAGCATTTT	CASSKAPGGVYSNQPQHF